The 3 T cell receptor beta chains presented below share a single source sample, sequenced in a study of T cells expressing NK-cell markers. One entry per CDR3 protein, without DNA, is what TCRdb gives after re-calling the 5' RACE reads. The data include fewer than 550,000 distinct CDR3 sequences; the top ten clones carry 1.4% to 1.5%. Sequencing was carried out using blood T cells: a sorted CD56 or NKG2C T cell subset, CD4+ or CD8+ T cells, or bulk PBMC T cells (not recorded which). All receptors derive from a woman aged 45-65 years in good health.

The chain carries TRBV5-1 and TRBJ2-2; the TRBD2 assignment by TCRdb is unverifiable without DNA. CDR1 is SGHRS and CDR2 is YFSETQ in the germline V gene. The CDR3 covers 15 residues. CDR3: CASSYGSGIPRELFF.

The rearrangement uses TRBV27 and TRBJ2-1; no DNA is available, so the TRBD1 call from TCRdb remains unchecked. This CDR3 region has 15 residues. Germline V lookup: CDR1 MNHEY, CDR2 SMNVEV (reference sequence). The CDR3 region is CASSLEAGPRNEQFF.

This sequence joins TRBV6-2 or TRBV6-3 and TRBJ2-1; TCRdb designates TRBD2, a call that cannot be tested without DNA. This CDR3 contains 16 residues. CDR1 and CDR2 from the germline V gene are MNHEY and SVGEGT. The CDR3 reads CASSYTSQREVHEQFF.